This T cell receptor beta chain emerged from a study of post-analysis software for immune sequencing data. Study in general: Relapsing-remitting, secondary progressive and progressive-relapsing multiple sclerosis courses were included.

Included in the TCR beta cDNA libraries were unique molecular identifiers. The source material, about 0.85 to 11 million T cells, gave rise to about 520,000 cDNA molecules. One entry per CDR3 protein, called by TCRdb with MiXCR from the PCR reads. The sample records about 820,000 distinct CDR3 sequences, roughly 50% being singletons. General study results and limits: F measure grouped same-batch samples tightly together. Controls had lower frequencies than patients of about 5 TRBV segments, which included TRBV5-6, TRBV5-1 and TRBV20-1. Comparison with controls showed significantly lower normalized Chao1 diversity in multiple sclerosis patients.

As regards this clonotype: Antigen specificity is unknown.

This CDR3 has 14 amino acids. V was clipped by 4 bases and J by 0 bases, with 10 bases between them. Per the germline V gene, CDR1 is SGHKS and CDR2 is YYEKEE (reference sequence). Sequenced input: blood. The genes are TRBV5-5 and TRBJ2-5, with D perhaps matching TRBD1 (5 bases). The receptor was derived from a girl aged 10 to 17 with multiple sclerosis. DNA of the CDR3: TGTGCCAGCAGCGATGACAGTTACCAAGAGACCCAGTACTTC. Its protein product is CASSDDSYQETQYF. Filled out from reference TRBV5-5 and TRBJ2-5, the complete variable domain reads DAGVTQSPTHLIKTRGQQVTLRCSPISGHKSVSWYQQVLGQGPQFIFQYYEKEERGRGNFPDRFSARQFPNYSSELNVNALLLGDSALYLCASSDDSYQETQYFGPGTRLLVL.